This T cell receptor beta chain stems from a study of T cell repertoires in cytomegalovirus infection. Whole-study context: It was the public TCR beta signatures that indicated both CMV infection and matching HLA type. Broader study findings: Within the response measured ex vivo, HLA-C-restricted CMV-specific TCR beta clonotypes were dominant. Accumulated public TCR beta family frequency recognized individuals carrying CMV together with the relevant HLA.

This clonotype was detected only a few times. Its matching antigen is unknown. TCRdb reprocessed the reads with MiXCR, giving one entry per CDR3 protein. The sample shows approximately 750,000 distinct CDR3 sequences, less than 40% of them seen only once. The junction had 9 bases not matched to a gene; V was cut back by 5 bases and J by 7 bases. Germline CDR1 and CDR2: SEHNR and FQNEAQ (reference sequence). The CDR3 covers 16 residues. The chain combines TRBV7-9 with TRBJ1-6; 9 bases agree with TRBD1. The origin of this receptor is a human donor in good health (CMV status not recorded). Some clones in this sample may be carry-over from other donors' samples. Sequencing was carried out using PBMCs. The CDR3: CASSRTSGTGNSPLHF. CDR3 in DNA: TGTGCCAGCAGCCGGACCTCTGGGACAGGGAATTCACCCCTCCACTTT.